This T cell receptor beta chain is drawn from a study of immune evolution from preneoplasia to lung adenocarcinoma listed by TCRdb under 2021. For context, the study as a whole: HLA loss of heterozygosity was seen in approximately 6.5%, 16% and 36% of AIS, MIA and ADC lesions, and in no AAH lesions. The immune data were integrated with whole exome sequencing and methylation data obtained from the same cohort of nodules. In total, the cohort included 53 patients with pulmonary nodules, all of whom underwent surgical resection. The study used immune gene expression, TCR sequencing and multiplex immunofluorescence to profile the immune contexture of lung adenocarcinoma precursors and invasive adenocarcinoma. Resected precursor lesions (AAH, AIS, MIA) and invasive adenocarcinomas were each compared against paired morphologically normal lung tissue. According to the study, about a hundred samples went through TCR sequencing. The TCR sequencing data were obtained from a few dozen patients. POLYSOLVER was used to infer Class I HLA alleles from exome data, and LOHHLA was used to detect allele-specific HLA loss. The sample size was set by how many specimens were available, not by a prior power calculation.

Patients underwent resection in Japan or China between about 2013 and 2017. The histologic diagnosis of each case was independently confirmed on H&E slides by two lung cancer pathologists. For nucleic acid extraction, premalignant or tumor cells were enriched by macro-dissection following pathologic assessment. FFPE tissue was used for DNA isolation with the AllPrep DNA/RNA FFPE Kit. The germline V gene yields SGHAT for CDR1 and FQNNGV for CDR2. From its cysteine to its phenylalanine, the CDR3 spans 14 amino acids. The read is trimmed to its CDR3 DNA, 42 bases read in frame from base 1. Ends trimmed: V by 0 bases, J by 2 bases; bases unmatched to a gene: 0. Using the immunoSEQ hsTCRbeta Kit, TCR beta CDR3 regions were sequenced from DNA. The study's own analysis went as follows. The ImmunoSEQ Analyzer was used to analyse the TCR sequencing data. T cell clonality was calculated on productive rearrangements as 1 minus Pielou's evenness. T cell diversity was measured with the inverse Simpson index on productive templates. T cell density was TCR beta template counts normalized to usable DNA, estimated by amplifying and sequencing housekeeping genes. TCR metrics were compared across histologic stages using two-sided Kruskal-Wallis tests. The source is immuneACCESS, and TCRdb retained only in-frame sequences with V and J called. Part of the clones is not carried over; for the studies checked, unresolved V genes explain less than half of this, and the remainder is unexplained. D and trimming come from the DNA, and the V and J calls and clone size come from that table. The sample includes 9,500 to 15,000 clones, with 85% observed a single time. Roughly 3.8% of the sample comes from the top ten.

Notes on this clone: No antigen is known for it. No per-base quality is available; no much larger clone lies one base away.

Summary of the overall study and its limitations: The findings were based on association rather than direct causation, and larger cohorts with long-term follow-up and longitudinal biopsies were deemed needed. Normal lung had the highest top T cell clone frequencies, which appeared to decline progressively from AAH through AIS, MIA and invasive adenocarcinoma. Clonality was highest in normal lung, while later-stage lesions appeared to have lower clonality but higher T cell density and diversity. Because every patient came from Japan and China, how well the results apply to Western populations was uncertain. The highest T cell clonality was observed in KRAS-mutant nodules compared with EGFR-mutant or double wild-type lesions.

Specimen: FFPE tissue from an adenomatous hyperplasia lung lesion. The cell subset or site label here, explained by the study, means: atypical adenomatous hyperplasia (AAH), lung preneoplasia. This receptor chain uses TRBV11-2 and TRBJ2-7; the junction holds 8 bases that match TRBD1. The TCR sequence derives from a person between 45 and 75 years old with lung adenocarcinoma. CDR3 region: CASSLEQGAYEQYF. The DNA reads TGTGCCAGCAGCTTAGAACAGGGGGCCTACGAGCAGTACTTC.